This T cell receptor beta chain was recovered during a study of blood T cells in healthy people across ages. Study-wide results and caveats: Age showed a roughly linear inverse relationship with TCR beta diversity per million T cells. It was the long-lived donors that had more naive CD4+ cells and higher diversity than aged donors. Investigators viewed diversity estimates from one million T cells as underestimates, the study reported.

This clonotype was detected ten times or more. Antigen: not known. Combining a sample-barcoded 5' primer with a J-beta primer mix, a second PCR ran for about 7 to 12 cycles. TCRdb used MiXCR to reprocess the 5' RACE reads, holding one entry per CDR3 protein. The data show just under 900,000 distinct CDR3 sequences, 25% to 30% seen once. Donation came from healthy Caucasian individuals in Russia who were aged 6 to 90. Deletions cut 6 bases from V and 3 bases from J, with 10 bases between. The germline gives CDR1 SGHTA, CDR2 FQGNSA. This CDR3 region has 13 residues. The chain employs TRBV7-2 and TRBJ2-3; D is unclear. Sequencing was performed on blood. This receptor was obtained from a woman of 80 years or more in good health. The CDR3 sequence: CASRTPATDTQYF. CDR3 DNA sequence: TGTGCCAGCAGAACACCTGCGACAGATACGCAGTATTTT. Full variable domain (missing parts from reference TRBV7-2 and TRBJ2-3): GAGVSQSPSNKVTEKGKDVELRCDPISGHTALYWYRQSLGQGLEFLIYFQGNSAPDKSGLPSDRFSAERTGGSVSTLTIQRTQQEDSAVYLCASRTPATDTQYFGPGTRLTVL.